A single count supports the clone carrying this T cell receptor (beta chain). Then a second PCR, running roughly 7 to 11 cycles, was carried out with a sample-barcoded 5' primer and a J-beta primer mix. TCRdb fed the 5' RACE reads into MiXCR, producing one record per CDR3 protein. The sample consists of some 1.7 million distinct CDR3 sequences, 25% to 30% of them appearing once. These data come from a study of blood T cells in healthy people across ages. The sequencing sample was made of blood. The origin of this receptor is a woman between 25 and 40 years old in good health.

CDR3 region: CASRTDRGGYGYTF. The DNA of the CDR3 is TGTGCCAGCAGAACAGACAGGGGTGGCTATGGCTACACCTTC. The chain carries TRBV6-6 and TRBJ1-2, with 8 bases identical to TRBD1. The CDR3 sequence is 14 residues long. J was trimmed by 4 bases and V by 6 bases; bases with no gene match: 7. Per germline, CDR1 MNHNY and CDR2 SVGAGI (reference sequence).